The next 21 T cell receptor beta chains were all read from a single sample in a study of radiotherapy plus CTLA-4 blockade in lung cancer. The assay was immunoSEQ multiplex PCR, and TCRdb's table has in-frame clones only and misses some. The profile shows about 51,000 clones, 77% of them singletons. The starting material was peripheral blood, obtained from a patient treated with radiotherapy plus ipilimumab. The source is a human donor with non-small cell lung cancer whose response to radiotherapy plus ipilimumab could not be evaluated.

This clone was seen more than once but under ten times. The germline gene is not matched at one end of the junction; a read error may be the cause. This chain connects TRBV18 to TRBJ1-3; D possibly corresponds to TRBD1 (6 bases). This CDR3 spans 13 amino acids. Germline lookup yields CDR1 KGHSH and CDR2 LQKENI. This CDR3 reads CASSPQGGGTIYF. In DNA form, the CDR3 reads TGTGCCAGCTCTCCACAGGGCGGAGGCACCATATATTTT.

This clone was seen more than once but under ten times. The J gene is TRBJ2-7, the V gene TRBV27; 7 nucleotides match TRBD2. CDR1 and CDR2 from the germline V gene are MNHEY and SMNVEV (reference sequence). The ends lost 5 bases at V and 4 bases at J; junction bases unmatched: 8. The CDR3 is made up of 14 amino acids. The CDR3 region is CASSLERGLYEQYF. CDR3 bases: TGTGCCAGCAGTCTCGAGCGGGGCCTATACGAGCAGTACTTC.

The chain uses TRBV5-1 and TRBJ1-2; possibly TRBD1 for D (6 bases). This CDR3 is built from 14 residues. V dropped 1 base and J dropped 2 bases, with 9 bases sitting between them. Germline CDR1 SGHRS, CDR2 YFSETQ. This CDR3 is CASSLITGNYGYTF. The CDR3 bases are TGCGCCAGCAGCTTGATAACAGGGAACTATGGCTACACCTTC.

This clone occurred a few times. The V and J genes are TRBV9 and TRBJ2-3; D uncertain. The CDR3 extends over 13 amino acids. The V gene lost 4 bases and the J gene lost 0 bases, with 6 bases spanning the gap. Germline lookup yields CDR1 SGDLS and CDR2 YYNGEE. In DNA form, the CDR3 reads TGTGCCAGCAGCAAGACTAGCACAGATACGCAGTATTTT. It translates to CASSKTSTDTQYF. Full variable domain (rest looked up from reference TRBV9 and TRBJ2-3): DSGVTQTPKHLITATGQRVTLRCSPRSGDLSVYWYQQSLDQGLQFLIQYYNGEERAKGNILERFSAQQFPDLHSELNLSSLELGDSALYFCASSKTSTDTQYFGPGTRLTVL.

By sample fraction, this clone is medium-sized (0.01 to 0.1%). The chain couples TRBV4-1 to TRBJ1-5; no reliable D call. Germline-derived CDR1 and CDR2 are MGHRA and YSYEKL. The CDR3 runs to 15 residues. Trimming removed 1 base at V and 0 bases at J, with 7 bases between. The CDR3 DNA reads TGCGCCAGCAGCCAAGGAGGAAATAGCAATCAGCCCCAGCATTTT. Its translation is CASSQGGNSNQPQHF.

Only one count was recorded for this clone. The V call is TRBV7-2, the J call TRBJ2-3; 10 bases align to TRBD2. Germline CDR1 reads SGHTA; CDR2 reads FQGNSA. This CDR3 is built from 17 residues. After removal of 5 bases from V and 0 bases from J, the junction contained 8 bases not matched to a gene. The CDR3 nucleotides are TGTGCCAGCAGCGCTCAGACTAGCGGGCCCAGCACAGATACGCAGTATTTT. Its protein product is CASSAQTSGPSTDTQYF.

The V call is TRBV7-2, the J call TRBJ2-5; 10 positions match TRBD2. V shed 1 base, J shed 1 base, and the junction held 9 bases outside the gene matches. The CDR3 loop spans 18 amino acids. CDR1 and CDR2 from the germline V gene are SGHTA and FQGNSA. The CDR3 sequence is CASSLVRGASGGQETQYF. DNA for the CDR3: TGTGCCAGCAGCTTAGTCAGGGGGGCTAGCGGGGGCCAAGAGACCCAGTACTTC. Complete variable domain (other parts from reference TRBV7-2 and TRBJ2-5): GAGVSQSPSNKVTEKGKDVELRCDPISGHTALYWYRQSLGQGLEFLIYFQGNSAPDKSGLPSDRFSAERTGGSVSTLTIQRTQQEDSAVYLCASSLVRGASGGQETQYFGPGTRLLVL.

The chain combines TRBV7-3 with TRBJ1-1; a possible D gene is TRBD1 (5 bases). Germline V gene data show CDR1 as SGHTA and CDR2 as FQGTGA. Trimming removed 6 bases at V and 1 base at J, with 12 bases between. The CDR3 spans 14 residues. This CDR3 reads CASSSAGGNTEAFF. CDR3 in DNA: TGTGCCAGCAGTTCGGCGGGGGGGAACACTGAAGCTTTCTTT.

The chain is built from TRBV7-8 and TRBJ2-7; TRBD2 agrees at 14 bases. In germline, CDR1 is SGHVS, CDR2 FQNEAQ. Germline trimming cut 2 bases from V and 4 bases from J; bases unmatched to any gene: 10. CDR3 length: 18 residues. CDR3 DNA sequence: TGTGCCAGCAGCTTAAACAGACTAGCGGGGGGGCTTGCATACGAGCAGTACTTC. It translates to CASSLNRLAGGLAYEQYF. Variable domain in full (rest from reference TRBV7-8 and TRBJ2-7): GAGVSQSPRYKVAKRGQDVALRCDPISGHVSLFWYQQALGQGPEFLTYFQNEAQLDKSGLPSDRFFAERPEGSVSTLKIQRTQQEDSAVYLCASSLNRLAGGLAYEQYFGPGTRLTVT.

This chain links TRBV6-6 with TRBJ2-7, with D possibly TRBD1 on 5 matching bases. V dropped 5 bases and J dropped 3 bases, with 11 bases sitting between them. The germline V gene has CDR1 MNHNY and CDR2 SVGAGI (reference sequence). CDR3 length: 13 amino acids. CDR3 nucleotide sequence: TGTGCCAGCAGTGCGACAGTCTACTACGAGCAGTACTTC. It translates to CASSATVYYEQYF.

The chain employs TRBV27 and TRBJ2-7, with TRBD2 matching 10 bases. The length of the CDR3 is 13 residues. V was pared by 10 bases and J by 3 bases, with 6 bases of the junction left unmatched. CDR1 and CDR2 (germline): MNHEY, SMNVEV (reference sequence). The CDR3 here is CATRTSGFYEQYF. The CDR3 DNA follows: TGTGCCACCCGGACTAGCGGATTCTACGAGCAGTACTTC.

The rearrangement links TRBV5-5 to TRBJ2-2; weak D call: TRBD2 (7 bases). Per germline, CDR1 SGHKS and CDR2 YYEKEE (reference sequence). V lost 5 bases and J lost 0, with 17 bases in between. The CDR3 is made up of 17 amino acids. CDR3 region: CASRGGATGSNTGELFF. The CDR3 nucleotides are TGTGCCAGCAGGGGGGGGGCAACAGGGTCGAACACCGGGGAGCTGTTTTTT.

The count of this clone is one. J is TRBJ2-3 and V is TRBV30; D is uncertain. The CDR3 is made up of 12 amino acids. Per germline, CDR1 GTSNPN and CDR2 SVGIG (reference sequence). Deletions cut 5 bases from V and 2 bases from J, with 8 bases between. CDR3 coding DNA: TGTGCCTGGGCAGGCAACACAGATACGCAGTATTTT. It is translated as CAWAGNTDTQYF.

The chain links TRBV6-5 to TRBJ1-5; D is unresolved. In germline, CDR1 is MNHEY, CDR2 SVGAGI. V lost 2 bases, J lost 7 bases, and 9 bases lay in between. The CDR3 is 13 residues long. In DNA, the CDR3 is TGTGCCAGCAGTTACGGCGGCGCCCAGCCCCAGCATTTT. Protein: CASSYGGAQPQHF.

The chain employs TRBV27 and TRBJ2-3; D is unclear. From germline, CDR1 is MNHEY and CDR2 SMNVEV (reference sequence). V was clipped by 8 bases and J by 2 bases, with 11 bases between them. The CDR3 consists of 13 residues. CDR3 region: CASGSLSTDTQYF. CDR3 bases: TGTGCCAGCGGTAGTCTATCCACAGATACGCAGTATTTT.

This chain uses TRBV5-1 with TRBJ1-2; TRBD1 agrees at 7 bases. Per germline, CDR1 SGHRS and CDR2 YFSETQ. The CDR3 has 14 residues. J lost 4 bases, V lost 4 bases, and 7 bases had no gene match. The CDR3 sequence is CASSQGDLSYGYTF. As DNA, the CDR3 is TGCGCCAGCAGCCAGGGGGATCTGAGCTATGGCTACACCTTC.

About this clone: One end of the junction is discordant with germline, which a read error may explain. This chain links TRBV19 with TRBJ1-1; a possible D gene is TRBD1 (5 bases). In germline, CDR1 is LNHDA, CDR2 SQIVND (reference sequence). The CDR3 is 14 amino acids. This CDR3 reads CVSKGNRPNTEAFF. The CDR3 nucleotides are TGTGTCAGTAAGGGAAACAGGCCGAACACTGAAGCTTTCTTT.

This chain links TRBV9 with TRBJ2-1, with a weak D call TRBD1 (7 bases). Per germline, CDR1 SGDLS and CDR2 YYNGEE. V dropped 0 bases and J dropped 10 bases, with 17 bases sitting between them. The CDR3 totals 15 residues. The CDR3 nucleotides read TGTGCCAGCAGCGTAGAGGAGGGGGCCTGGGAGGAGCAGTTCTTC. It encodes CASSVEEGAWEEQFF.

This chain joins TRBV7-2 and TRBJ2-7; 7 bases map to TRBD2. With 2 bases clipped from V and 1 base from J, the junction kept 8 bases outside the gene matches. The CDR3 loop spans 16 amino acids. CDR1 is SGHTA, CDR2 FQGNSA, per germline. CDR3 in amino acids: CASSLRGSSGSYEQYF. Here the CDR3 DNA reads TGTGCCAGCAGCTTACGGGGGTCTAGCGGTTCCTACGAGCAGTACTTC.

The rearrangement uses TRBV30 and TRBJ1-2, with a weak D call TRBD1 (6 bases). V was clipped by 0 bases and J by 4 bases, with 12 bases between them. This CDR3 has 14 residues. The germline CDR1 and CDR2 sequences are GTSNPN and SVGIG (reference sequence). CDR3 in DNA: TGTGCCTGGAGTGTAGGCAGGGGCATCTATGGCTACACCTTC. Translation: CAWSVGRGIYGYTF. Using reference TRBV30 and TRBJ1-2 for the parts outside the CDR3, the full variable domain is SQTIHQWPATLVQPVGSPLSLECTVEGTSNPNLYWYRQAAGRGLQLLFYSVGIGQISSEVPQNLSASRPQDRQFILSSKKLLLSDSGFYLCAWSVGRGIYGYTFGSGTRLTVV.

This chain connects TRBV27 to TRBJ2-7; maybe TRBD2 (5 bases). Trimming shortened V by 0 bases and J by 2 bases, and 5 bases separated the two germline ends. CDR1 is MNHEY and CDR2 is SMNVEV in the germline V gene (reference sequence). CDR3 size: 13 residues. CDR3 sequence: CASSLSRAYEQYF. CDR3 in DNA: TGTGCCAGCAGTTTATCGAGGGCCTACGAGCAGTACTTC.